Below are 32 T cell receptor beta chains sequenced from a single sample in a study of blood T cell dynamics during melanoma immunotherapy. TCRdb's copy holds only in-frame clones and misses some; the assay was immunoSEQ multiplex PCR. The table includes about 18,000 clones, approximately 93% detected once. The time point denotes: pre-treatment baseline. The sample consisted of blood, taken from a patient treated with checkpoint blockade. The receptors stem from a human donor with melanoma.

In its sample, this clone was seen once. The CDR3 DNA reads TGTGCCAGCAGTAAGCCAGGGGGCTGGTACGAGCAGTACTTC. It translates to CASSKPGGWYEQYF. The chain couples TRBV7-2 to TRBJ2-7; TRBD1 aligns across 8 bases. Germline lookup yields CDR1 SGHTA and CDR2 FQGNSA. The V segment lost 6 bases and the J segment 4 bases; nucleotides outside the gene matches: 8. CDR3 length: 14 residues.

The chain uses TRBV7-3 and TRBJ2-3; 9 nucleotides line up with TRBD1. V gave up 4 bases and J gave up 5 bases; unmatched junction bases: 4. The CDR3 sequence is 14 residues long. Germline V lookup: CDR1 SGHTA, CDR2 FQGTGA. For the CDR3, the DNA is TGTGCCAGCAGCTCAACAGGGGGCATAGATACGCAGTATTTT. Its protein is CASSSTGGIDTQYF.

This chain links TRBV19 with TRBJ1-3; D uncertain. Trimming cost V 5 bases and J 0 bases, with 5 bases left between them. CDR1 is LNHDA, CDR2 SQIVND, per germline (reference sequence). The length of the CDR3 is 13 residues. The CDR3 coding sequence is TGTGCCAGTAGTGCCGACTCTGGAAACACCATATATTTT. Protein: CASSADSGNTIYF.

CDR3 in DNA: TGTGCCAGCTCGTACGGTCTAGGATACGAGCAGTACTTC. This sequence encodes CASSYGLGYEQYF. V gene TRBV6-5 combines with J gene TRBJ2-7; no clear D gene. This CDR3 comprises 13 residues. V was cut by 8 bases and J by 4 bases, with 15 bases left in between. The V gene's germline CDR1 is MNHEY and CDR2 SVGAGI.

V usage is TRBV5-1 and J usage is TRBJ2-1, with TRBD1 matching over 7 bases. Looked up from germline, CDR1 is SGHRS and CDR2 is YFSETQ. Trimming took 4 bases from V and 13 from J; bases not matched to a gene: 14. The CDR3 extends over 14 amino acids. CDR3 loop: CASSQLRQGSEQFF. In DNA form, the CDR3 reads TGCGCCAGCAGCCAACTCCGACAGGGTTCCGAACAGTTCTTC.

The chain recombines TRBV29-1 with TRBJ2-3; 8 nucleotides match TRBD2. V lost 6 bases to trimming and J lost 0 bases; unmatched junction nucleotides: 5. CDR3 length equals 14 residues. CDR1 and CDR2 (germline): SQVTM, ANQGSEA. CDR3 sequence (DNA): TGCAGCGTCGGGGGGGCGGGGAGCACAGATACGCAGTATTTT. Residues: CSVGGAGSTDTQYF.

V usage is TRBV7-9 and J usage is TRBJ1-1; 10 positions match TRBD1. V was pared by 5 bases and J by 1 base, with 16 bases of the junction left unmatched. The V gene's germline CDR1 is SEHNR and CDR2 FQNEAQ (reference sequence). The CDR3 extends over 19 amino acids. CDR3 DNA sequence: TGTGCCAGCAGCACTGGGAGGGACAGGGGCTTCCAGGGGAACACTGAAGCTTTCTTT. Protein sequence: CASSTGRDRGFQGNTEAFF.

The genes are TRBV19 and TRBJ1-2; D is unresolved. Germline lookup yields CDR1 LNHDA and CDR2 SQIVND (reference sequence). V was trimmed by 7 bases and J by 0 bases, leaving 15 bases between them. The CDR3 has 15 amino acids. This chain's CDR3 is CASNSGARTNYGYTF. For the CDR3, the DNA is TGTGCCAGTAACTCGGGAGCGAGGACTAACTATGGCTACACCTTC.

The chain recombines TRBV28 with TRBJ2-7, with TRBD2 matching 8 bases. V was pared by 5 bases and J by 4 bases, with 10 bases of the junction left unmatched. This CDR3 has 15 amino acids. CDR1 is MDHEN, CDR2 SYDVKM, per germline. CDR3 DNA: TGTGCCAGCAGTCCGGGAGGGGAGGGGGATTACGAGCAGTACTTC. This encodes CASSPGGEGDYEQYF.

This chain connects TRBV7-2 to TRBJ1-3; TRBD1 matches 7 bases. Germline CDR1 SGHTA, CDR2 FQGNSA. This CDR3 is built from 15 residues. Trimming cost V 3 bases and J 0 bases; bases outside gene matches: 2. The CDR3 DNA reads TGTGCCAGCAGCTTGACAGGGAGCTCTGGAAACACCATATATTTT. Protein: CASSLTGSSGNTIYF. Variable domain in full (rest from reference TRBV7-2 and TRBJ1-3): GAGVSQSPSNKVTEKGKDVELRCDPISGHTALYWYRQSLGQGLEFLIYFQGNSAPDKSGLPSDRFSAERTGGSVSTLTIQRTQQEDSAVYLCASSLTGSSGNTIYFGEGSWLTVV.

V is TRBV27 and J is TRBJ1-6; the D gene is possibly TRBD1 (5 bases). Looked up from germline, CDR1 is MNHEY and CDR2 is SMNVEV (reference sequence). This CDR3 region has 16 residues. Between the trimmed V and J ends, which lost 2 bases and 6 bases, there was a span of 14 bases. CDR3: CASSLGLGGGNSPLHF. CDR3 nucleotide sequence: TGTGCCAGCAGTTTAGGCCTGGGGGGTGGTAATTCACCCCTCCACTTT.

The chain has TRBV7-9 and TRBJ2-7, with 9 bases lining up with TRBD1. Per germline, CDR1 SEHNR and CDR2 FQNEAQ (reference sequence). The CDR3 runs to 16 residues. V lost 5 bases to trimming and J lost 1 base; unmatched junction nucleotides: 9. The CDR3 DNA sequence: TGTGCCAGCAGCGGAGGATGGACAGGGGCGTCCTACGAGCAGTACTTC. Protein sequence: CASSGGWTGASYEQYF. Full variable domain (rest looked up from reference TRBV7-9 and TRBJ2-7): DTGVSQNPRHKITKRGQNVTFRCDPISEHNRLYWYRQTLGQGPEFLTYFQNEAQLEKSRLLSDRFSAERPKGSFSTLEIQRTEQGDSAMYLCASSGGWTGASYEQYFGPGTRLTVT.

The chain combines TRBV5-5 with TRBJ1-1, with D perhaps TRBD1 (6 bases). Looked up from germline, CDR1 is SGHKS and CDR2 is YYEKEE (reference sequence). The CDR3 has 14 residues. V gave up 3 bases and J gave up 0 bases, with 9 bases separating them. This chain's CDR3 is CASSSQGMNTEAFF. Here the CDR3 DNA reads TGTGCCAGCAGCTCACAGGGCATGAACACTGAAGCTTTCTTT.

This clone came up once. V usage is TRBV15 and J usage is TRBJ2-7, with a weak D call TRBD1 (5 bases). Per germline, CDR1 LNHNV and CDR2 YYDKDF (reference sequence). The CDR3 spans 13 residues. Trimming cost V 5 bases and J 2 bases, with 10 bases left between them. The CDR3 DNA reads TGTGCCACCAGCGTACAGGTTACCTACGAGCAGTACTTC. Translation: CATSVQVTYEQYF.

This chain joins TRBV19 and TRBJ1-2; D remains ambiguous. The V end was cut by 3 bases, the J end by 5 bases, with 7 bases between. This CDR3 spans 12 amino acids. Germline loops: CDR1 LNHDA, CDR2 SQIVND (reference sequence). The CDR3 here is CASSISVYGYTF. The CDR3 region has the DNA TGTGCCAGTAGTATTTCCGTTTATGGCTACACCTTC.

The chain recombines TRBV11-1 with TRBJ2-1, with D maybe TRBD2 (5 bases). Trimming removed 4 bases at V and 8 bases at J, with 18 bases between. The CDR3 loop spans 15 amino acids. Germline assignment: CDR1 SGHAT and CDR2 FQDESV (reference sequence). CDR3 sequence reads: CASSSDRGSRDEQFF. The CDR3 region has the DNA TGTGCCAGCAGCTCGGACCGCGGGTCGCGTGATGAGCAGTTCTTC.

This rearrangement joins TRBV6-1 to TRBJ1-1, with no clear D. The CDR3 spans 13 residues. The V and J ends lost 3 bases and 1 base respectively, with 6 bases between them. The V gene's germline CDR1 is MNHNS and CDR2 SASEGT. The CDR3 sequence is CASSEVWNTEAFF. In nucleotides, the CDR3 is TGTGCCAGCAGTGAGGTCTGGAACACTGAAGCTTTCTTT.

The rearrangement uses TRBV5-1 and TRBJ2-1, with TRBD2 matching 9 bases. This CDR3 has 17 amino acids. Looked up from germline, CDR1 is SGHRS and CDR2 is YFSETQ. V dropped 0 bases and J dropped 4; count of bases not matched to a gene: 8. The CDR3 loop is CASSLASTSGPYNEQFF. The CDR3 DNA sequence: TGCGCCAGCAGCTTGGCCTCAACTAGCGGGCCGTACAATGAGCAGTTCTTC.

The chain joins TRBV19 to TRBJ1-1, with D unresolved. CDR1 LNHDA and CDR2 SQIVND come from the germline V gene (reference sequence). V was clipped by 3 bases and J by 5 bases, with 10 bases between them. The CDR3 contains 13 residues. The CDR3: CASSIDLVTEAFF. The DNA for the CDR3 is TGTGCCAGTAGTATTGACCTAGTAACTGAAGCTTTCTTT.

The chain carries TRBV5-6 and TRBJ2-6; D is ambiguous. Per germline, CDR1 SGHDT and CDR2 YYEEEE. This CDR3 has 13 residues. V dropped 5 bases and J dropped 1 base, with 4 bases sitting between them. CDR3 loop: CASRQSGANVLTF. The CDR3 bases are TGTGCCAGCAGACAGTCTGGGGCCAACGTCCTGACTTTC.

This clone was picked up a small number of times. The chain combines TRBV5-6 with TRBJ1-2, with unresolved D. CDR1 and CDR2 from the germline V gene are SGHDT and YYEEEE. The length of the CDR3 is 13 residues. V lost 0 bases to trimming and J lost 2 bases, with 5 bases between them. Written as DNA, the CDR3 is TGTGCCAGCAGCTTGGTGCAGAACTATGGCTACACCTTC. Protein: CASSLVQNYGYTF.

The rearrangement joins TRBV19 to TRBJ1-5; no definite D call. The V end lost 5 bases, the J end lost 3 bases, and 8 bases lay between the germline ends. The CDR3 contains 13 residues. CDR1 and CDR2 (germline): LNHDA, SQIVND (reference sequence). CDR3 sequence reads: CASSLADNQPQHF. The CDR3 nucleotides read TGTGCCAGTAGTCTGGCAGACAATCAGCCCCAGCATTTT.

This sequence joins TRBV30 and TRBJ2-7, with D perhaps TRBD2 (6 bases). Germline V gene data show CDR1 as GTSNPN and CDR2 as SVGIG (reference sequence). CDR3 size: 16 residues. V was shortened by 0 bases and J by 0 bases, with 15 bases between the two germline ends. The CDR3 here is CAWSVRGGSSSYEQYF. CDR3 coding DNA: TGTGCCTGGAGTGTACGTGGGGGGTCGAGCTCCTACGAGCAGTACTTC. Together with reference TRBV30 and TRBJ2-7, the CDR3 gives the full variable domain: SQTIHQWPATLVQPVGSPLSLECTVEGTSNPNLYWYRQAAGRGLQLLFYSVGIGQISSEVPQNLSASRPQDRQFILSSKKLLLSDSGFYLCAWSVRGGSSSYEQYFGPGTRLTVT.

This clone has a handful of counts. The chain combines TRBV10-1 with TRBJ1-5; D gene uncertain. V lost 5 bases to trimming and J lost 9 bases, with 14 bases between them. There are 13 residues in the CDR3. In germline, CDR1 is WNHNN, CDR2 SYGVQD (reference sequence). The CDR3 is CASSPVSSGPQHF. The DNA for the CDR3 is TGCGCCAGCAGTCCAGTGTCTTCGGGGCCCCAGCATTTT.

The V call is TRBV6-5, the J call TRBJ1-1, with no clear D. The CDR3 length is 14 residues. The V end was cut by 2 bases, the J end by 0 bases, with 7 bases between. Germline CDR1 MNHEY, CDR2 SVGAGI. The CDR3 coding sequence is TGTGCCAGCAGTTACCGATCGATGAACACTGAAGCTTTCTTT. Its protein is CASSYRSMNTEAFF.

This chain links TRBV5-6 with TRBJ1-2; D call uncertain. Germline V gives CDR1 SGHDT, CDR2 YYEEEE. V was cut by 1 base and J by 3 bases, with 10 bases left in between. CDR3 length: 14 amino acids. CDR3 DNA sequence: TGTGCCAGCAGCTTGATACTACAAGACTATGGCTACACCTTC. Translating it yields CASSLILQDYGYTF.

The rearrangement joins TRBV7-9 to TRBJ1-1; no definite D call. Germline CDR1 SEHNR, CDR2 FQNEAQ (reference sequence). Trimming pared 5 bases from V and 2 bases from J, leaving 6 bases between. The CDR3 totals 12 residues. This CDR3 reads CASSGANTEAFF. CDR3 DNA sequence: TGTGCCAGCAGCGGAGCAAACACTGAAGCTTTCTTT. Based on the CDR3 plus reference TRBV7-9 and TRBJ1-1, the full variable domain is DTGVSQNPRHKITKRGQNVTFRCDPISEHNRLYWYRQTLGQGPEFLTYFQNEAQLEKSRLLSDRFSAERPKGSFSTLEIQRTEQGDSAMYLCASSGANTEAFFGQGTRLTVV.

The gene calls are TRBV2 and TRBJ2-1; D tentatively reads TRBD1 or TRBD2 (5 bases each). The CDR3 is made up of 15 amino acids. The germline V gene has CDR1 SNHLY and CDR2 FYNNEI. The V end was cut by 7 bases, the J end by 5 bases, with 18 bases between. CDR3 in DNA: TGTGCCAGCAACCGGGGCCGCCCGTCCGACAATGAGCAGTTCTTC. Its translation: CASNRGRPSDNEQFF.

CDR3: CASSLGLASEQYF. In nucleotides, the CDR3 is TGTGCCAGCAGCTTAGGACTAGCGAGCGAGCAGTACTTC. The V gene is TRBV11-2, the J gene TRBJ2-7; 8 bases are shared with TRBD2. This CDR3 comprises 13 residues. Germline V gene sequence: CDR1 SGHAT, CDR2 FQNNGV. The V segment lost 1 base and the J segment 6 bases; nucleotides outside the gene matches: 2.

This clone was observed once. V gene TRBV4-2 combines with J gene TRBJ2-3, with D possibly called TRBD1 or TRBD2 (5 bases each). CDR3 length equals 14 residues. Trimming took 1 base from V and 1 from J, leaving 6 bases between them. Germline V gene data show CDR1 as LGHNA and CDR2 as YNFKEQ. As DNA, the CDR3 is TGTGCCAGCAGCCAAGCGGGGCGCACAGATACGCAGTATTTT. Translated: CASSQAGRTDTQYF.

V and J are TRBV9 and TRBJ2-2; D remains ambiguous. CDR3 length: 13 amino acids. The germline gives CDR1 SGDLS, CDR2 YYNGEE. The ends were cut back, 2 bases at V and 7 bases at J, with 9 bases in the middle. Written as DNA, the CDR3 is TGTGCCAGCAGCGTTTGGGATCACGGGGAGCTGTTTTTT. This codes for CASSVWDHGELFF.

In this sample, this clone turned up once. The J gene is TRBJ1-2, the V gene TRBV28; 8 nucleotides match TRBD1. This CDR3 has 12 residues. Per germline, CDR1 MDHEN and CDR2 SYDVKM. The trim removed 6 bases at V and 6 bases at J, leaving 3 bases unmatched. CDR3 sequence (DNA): TGTGCCAGCAGGTCAGGGGGCGATGGCTACACCTTC. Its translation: CASRSGGDGYTF.